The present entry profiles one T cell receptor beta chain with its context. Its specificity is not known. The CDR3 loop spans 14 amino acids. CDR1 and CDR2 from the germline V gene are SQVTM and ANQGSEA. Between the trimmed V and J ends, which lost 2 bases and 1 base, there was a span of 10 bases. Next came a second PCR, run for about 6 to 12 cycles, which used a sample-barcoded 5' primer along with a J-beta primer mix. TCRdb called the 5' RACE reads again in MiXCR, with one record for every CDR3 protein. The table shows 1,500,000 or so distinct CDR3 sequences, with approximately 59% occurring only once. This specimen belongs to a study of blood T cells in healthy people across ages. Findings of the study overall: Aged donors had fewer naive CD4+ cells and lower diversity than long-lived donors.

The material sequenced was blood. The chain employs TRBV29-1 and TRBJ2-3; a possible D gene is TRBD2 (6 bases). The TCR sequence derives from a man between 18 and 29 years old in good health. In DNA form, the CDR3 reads TGCAGCGTTGAATTGTCTAGCGGCACAGATACGCAGTATTTT. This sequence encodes CSVELSSGTDTQYF.